This T cell receptor beta chain stems from a study of blood T cell repertoires in COVID-19. For the study at large: Nucleic acid was either cDNA or gDNA, and it came from T cells, B-cell-depleted T cells, or PBMCs.

Seattle patients were enrolled while actively infected and followed longitudinally. Sequencing used immunoSEQ multiplex PCR; TCRdb keeps in-frame clones, though not all of them. This table has just over 300,000 clones, about nine tenths appearing once. The J segment lost 6 bases and the V segment lost 1 base, leaving 7 bases of the junction unmatched. Germline CDR1 SGHAT, CDR2 FQNNGV. The CDR3 runs to 15 residues. The rearrangement links TRBV11-2 to TRBJ2-3, with 7 bases that match TRBD1. The sequence was obtained from a woman aged 30 to 39 with COVID-19, enrolled during active disease. Sequenced input: peripheral blood. The CDR3 protein is CASSLADRERDTQYF. The CDR3 DNA is TGTGCCAGCAGCTTAGCAGACAGGGAGAGGGATACGCAGTATTTT.